The 25 T cell receptor beta chains below all came from one sample that was sequenced in a study of T cell repertoires in cytomegalovirus infection. Their antigen targets remain unknown. In TCRdb, the reads were re-called with MiXCR into one record per CDR3 protein. The repertoire consists of fewer than 650,000 distinct CDR3 sequences, with under 45% occurring once and the leading ten covering 40% to 60%. The starting material was cultured PBMCs, obtained from culture after CMV antigen stimulation. The receptors stem from a human donor in good health (CMV status not recorded). Some clones in this sample may be carry-over from other donors' samples.

This clonotype was detected many times. The chain is built from TRBV6-1 and TRBJ2-6; D gene ambiguous. There are 12 residues in the CDR3. Trimming pared 6 bases from V and 1 base from J, leaving 1 base between. Germline V gene data show CDR1 as MNHNS and CDR2 as SASEGT. This chain's CDR3 is CASRSGANVLTF. CDR3 DNA: TGTGCCAGCAGATCTGGGGCCAACGTCCTGACTTTC.

A single count supports this clonotype. Germline and junction disagree at one end, which may indicate a read error. This chain links TRBV28 with TRBJ1-1; D is undetermined. Germline-derived CDR1 and CDR2 are MDHEN and SYDVKM. The CDR3 spans 13 residues. CDR3 nucleotides: TGTGCCAGCAGTTCAACAGCGAACACTGAAGCTCTCTTT. Translation gives CASSSTANTEALF.

The CDR3 DNA sequence: TGTGCCTGGAGGGGGGATTTTGGGGGCCTCTCCTACAATGAGCAGTTCTTC. It codes for CAWRGDFGGLSYNEQFF. The rearrangement joins TRBV30 to TRBJ2-1, with D perhaps matching TRBD1 (6 bases). CDR3 size: 17 residues. CDR1 is GTSNPN and CDR2 is SVGIG in the germline V gene (reference sequence). Trimming pared 3 bases from V and 0 bases from J, leaving 18 bases between. Filled out from reference TRBV30 and TRBJ2-1, the complete variable domain reads SQTIHQWPATLVQPVGSPLSLECTVEGTSNPNLYWYRQAAGRGLQLLFYSVGIGQISSEVPQNLSASRPQDRQFILSSKKLLLSDSGFYLCAWRGDFGGLSYNEQFFGPGTRLTVL.

The rearrangement joins TRBV7-8 to TRBJ2-6; D could derive from TRBD1 or TRBD2 (5 bases each). Germline V gene sequence: CDR1 SGHVS, CDR2 FQNEAQ. Trimming left V 4 bases short and J 12 bases short, with 13 bases between. CDR3 length: 13 residues. The DNA for the CDR3 is TGTGCCAGCAGCTGGGACGCAGTATCCGTCCTGACTTTC. This gives the protein CASSWDAVSVLTF.

This rearrangement joins TRBV7-8 to TRBJ2-5; D is possibly TRBD2 (5 bases). The CDR3 has 16 residues. The ends were cut back, 2 bases at V and 0 bases at J, with 13 bases in the middle. In germline, CDR1 is SGHVS, CDR2 FQNEAQ. CDR3 coding DNA: TGTGCCAGCAGCTTAAGAGGAGGACTGCACCAAGAGACCCAGTACTTC. Its translation: CASSLRGGLHQETQYF.

This clonotype was counted a single time. This chain links TRBV28 with TRBJ1-2; D gene unclear. CDR1 MDHEN and CDR2 SYDVKM come from the germline V gene. The length of the CDR3 is 14 residues. V was clipped by 7 bases and J by 2 bases, with 14 bases between them. CDR3 sequence reads: CASTSGGANYGYTF. The CDR3 DNA reads as TGTGCCAGCACCTCCGGTGGTGCCAACTATGGCTACACCTTC.

This chain uses TRBV12-3 or TRBV12-4 with TRBJ2-7; D not resolved. Trimming cost V 2 bases and J 2 bases, with 10 bases left between them. There are 14 residues in the CDR3. CDR3 sequence: CASSLSRRTYEQYF. CDR3 DNA: TGTGCCAGCAGTTTATCGCGGCGGACCTACGAGCAGTACTTC.

The chain joins TRBV7-9 to TRBJ1-5; D is undetermined. The CDR3 loop spans 16 amino acids. The germline V gene encodes CDR1 SEHNR and CDR2 FQNEAQ (reference sequence). Trimming stripped 3 bases from V and 1 base from J, with 13 bases between. In DNA form, the CDR3 reads TGTGCCAGCAGCTTTGGAGGAGGAGAGAGCAATCAGCCCCAGCATTTT. Translation gives CASSFGGGESNQPQHF.

This clonotype was seen a few times. V is TRBV4-1 and J is TRBJ2-4; D not certain. This CDR3 comprises 14 residues. The germline gives CDR1 MGHRA, CDR2 YSYEKL. The V gene lost 0 bases and the J gene lost 4 bases, with 7 bases spanning the gap. The CDR3 DNA reads as TGCGCCAGCAGCCAAGAGGGTCGGAAAAACATTCAGTACTTC. It encodes CASSQEGRKNIQYF.

This clonotype was seen repeatedly, ten times or more. This chain uses TRBV7-2 with TRBJ1-2; D ambiguous. Deletions cut 1 base from V and 8 bases from J, with 5 bases between. From germline, CDR1 is SGHTA and CDR2 FQGNSA. This CDR3 is 11 amino acids long. CDR3 residues: CASSLGGGYTF. The DNA for the CDR3 is TGTGCCAGCAGCTTAGGTGGCGGCTACACCTTC.

This clonotype was detected only a few times. The chain couples TRBV11-2 to TRBJ1-1; 10 positions match TRBD1. J gave up 1 base and V 4 bases, and 15 bases lay outside the gene matches. The germline V gene has CDR1 SGHAT and CDR2 FQNNGV. This CDR3 comprises 19 residues. CDR3 DNA sequence: TGTGCCAGCAGCTCAAACTTCCCCGGGACAGGGGCGAAGAACACTGAAGCTTTCTTT. Encoded protein: CASSSNFPGTGAKNTEAFF. Complete variable domain (other parts from reference TRBV11-2 and TRBJ1-1): EAGVAQSPRYKIIEKRQSVAFWCNPISGHATLYWYQQILGQGPKLLIQFQNNGVVDDSQLPKDRFSAERLKGVDSTLKIQPAKLEDSAVYLCASSSNFPGTGAKNTEAFFGQGTRLTVV.

This clonotype was seen only a few times. J is TRBJ2-6 and V is TRBV7-6; D is unresolved. CDR1 is SGHVS and CDR2 is FNYEAQ in the germline V gene. CDR3 size: 13 residues. V lost 4 bases to trimming and J lost 6 bases, with 7 bases between them. CDR3 sequence: CASSSYSANVLTF. In DNA, the CDR3 is TGTGCCAGCAGCTCATACTCGGCCAACGTCCTGACTTTC.

V usage is TRBV7-2 and J usage is TRBJ2-5; weak D call: TRBD2 (5 bases). The length of the CDR3 is 15 residues. The germline V and J ends were trimmed by 5 bases and 5 bases, with 18 bases remaining between them. Germline V gene data show CDR1 as SGHTA and CDR2 as FQGNSA. CDR3: CASSQVGGLGETQYF. In nucleotides, the CDR3 is TGTGCCAGCAGCCAAGTCGGAGGACTGGGGGAGACCCAGTACTTC.

This clonotype was observed many times. The chain recombines TRBV18 with TRBJ1-5; perhaps TRBD1 as D (5 bases). The germline V and J ends were trimmed by 1 base and 7 bases, with 8 bases remaining between them. The CDR3 has 13 amino acids. Germline V gene sequence: CDR1 KGHSH, CDR2 LQKENI. CDR3 in amino acids: CASSPQAGQPQHF. The CDR3 coding sequence is TGTGCCAGCTCACCACAGGCAGGGCAGCCCCAGCATTTT.

The V gene is TRBV20-1, the J gene TRBJ1-2; tentative D call: TRBD1 (6 bases). Looked up from germline, CDR1 is DFQATT and CDR2 is SNEGSKA (reference sequence). Trimming removed 1 base from V and 7 bases from J, with 16 bases in between. CDR3 length: 14 amino acids. In DNA form, the CDR3 reads TGCAGTGCTAGAGTACCAGGGGTTTCGGGTGGCTACACCTTC. Protein product: CSARVPGVSGGYTF.

The chain links TRBV19 to TRBJ1-2; no reliable D call. V was shortened by 6 bases and J by 7 bases, with 15 bases between the two germline ends. This CDR3 region has 13 residues. Germline CDR1 LNHDA, CDR2 SQIVND (reference sequence). The CDR3 DNA follows: TGTGCCAGTAGCCATAGACCGCGGGGTGGCTACACCTTC. Translation: CASSHRPRGGYTF. Combining the CDR3 with reference TRBV19 and TRBJ1-2 gives the whole variable domain DGGITQSPKYLFRKEGQNVTLSCEQNLNHDAMYWYRQDPGQGLRLIYYSQIVNDFQKGDIAEGYSVSREKKESFPLTVTSAQKNPTAFYLCASSHRPRGGYTFGSGTRLTVV.

This clonotype showed up many times. The chain couples TRBV7-2 to TRBJ1-5; no definite D call. The CDR3 is made up of 12 amino acids. V lost 0 bases to trimming and J lost 5 bases, with 2 bases between them. Germline loops: CDR1 SGHTA, CDR2 FQGNSA. The CDR3 bases are TGTGCCAGCAGCTTAGCGTATCAGCCCCAGCATTTT. It translates to CASSLAYQPQHF. Supplemented by reference TRBV7-2 and TRBJ1-5, the full variable domain reads GAGVSQSPSNKVTEKGKDVELRCDPISGHTALYWYRQSLGQGLEFLIYFQGNSAPDKSGLPSDRFSAERTGGSVSTLTIQRTQQEDSAVYLCASSLAYQPQHFGDGTRLSIL.

The chain has TRBV7-2 and TRBJ2-1; 10 bases map to TRBD2. The CDR3 length is 17 residues. The V segment lost 0 bases and the J segment 8 bases; nucleotides outside the gene matches: 10. CDR1 and CDR2 from the germline V gene are SGHTA and FQGNSA. In DNA form, the CDR3 reads TGTGCCAGCAGCTTAGCTCCACCCTCTAGCGGGAGTTATGAGCAGTTCTTC. Translated, it gives CASSLAPPSSGSYEQFF.

This clonotype was counted only a few times. This chain links TRBV10-3 with TRBJ1-1, with 12 positions matching TRBD1. Looked up from germline, CDR1 is ENHRY and CDR2 is SYGVKD. V lost 10 bases to trimming and J lost 4 bases; unmatched junction nucleotides: 7. This CDR3 is 14 amino acids long. The CDR3 loop is CATAGQGAGTEAFF. The CDR3 region has the DNA TGTGCCACCGCGGGACAGGGGGCGGGCACTGAAGCTTTCTTT.

This clonotype was counted between two and nine times. The junction does not match germline at one end; this may be a read error. The rearrangement joins TRBV23-1 to TRBJ2-7, with a weak D call TRBD1 (6 bases). TRBV23-1 is designated an ORF whose function remains uncertain. This CDR3 region has 19 residues. In DNA form, the CDR3 reads TGCGCCAGCAGTCAATGGAGTGGGGTGGATGGGGGCACGATCTACGTGCAGTACTTC. Residues: CASSQWSGVDGGTIYVQYF.

The chain is built from TRBV20-1 and TRBJ1-1, with a weak D call TRBD1 (5 bases). There are 14 residues in the CDR3. Deletions cut 6 bases from V and 0 bases from J, with 14 bases between. Looked up from germline, CDR1 is DFQATT and CDR2 is SNEGSKA (reference sequence). CDR3 region: CSAPDRFMNTEAFF. DNA of the CDR3: TGCAGTGCACCCGACAGATTTATGAACACTGAAGCTTTCTTT.

This clonotype was picked up a small number of times. It is unclear where the CDR3 begins or ends on the DNA, so no DNA is shown, and the CDR3 is as TCRdb lists it. This chain joins TRBV7-2 and TRBJ1-2; the table names TRBD1, a call not compared with the DNA. Looked up from germline, CDR1 is SGHTA and CDR2 is FQGNSA. A total of 17 residues make up the CDR3, ends included. The CDR3 loop reads CASSLVGAGTGATIHTF.

V usage is TRBV7-6 and J usage is TRBJ2-5; TRBD2 aligns across 10 bases. V gave up 5 bases and J gave up 3 bases; unmatched junction bases: 15. From germline, CDR1 is SGHVS and CDR2 FNYEAQ. The CDR3 contains 18 residues. DNA for the CDR3: TGTGCCAGCAGCCCGACCACCCCACTAGCGGGACCCGAAGAGACCCAGTACTTC. It is translated as CASSPTTPLAGPEETQYF.

This clonotype was detected only a few times. The chain links TRBV12-3 or TRBV12-4 to TRBJ1-2; 9 nucleotides agree with TRBD1. The ends lost 7 bases at V and 4 bases at J; junction bases unmatched: 7. The CDR3 has 14 residues. The CDR3 sequence is CASTKTGGGYGYTF. CDR3 nucleotide sequence: TGTGCCAGCACTAAAACAGGGGGCGGCTATGGCTACACCTTC.

V and J are TRBV6-6 and TRBJ2-1; D possibly corresponds to TRBD2 (6 bases). V lost 0 bases and J lost 7, with 16 bases in between. Germline values: CDR1 MNHNY, CDR2 SVGAGI (reference sequence). CDR3 length equals 16 residues. DNA of the CDR3: TGTGCCAGCAGTTACTCGCGGGGCATGGGGAGGAATGAGCAGTTCTTC. Protein: CASSYSRGMGRNEQFF.